This T cell receptor beta chain was captured in a study of shared clonotypes between healthy human individuals. Both subsets, CD45RA+ naive and CD45RA-negative memory, were split from the CD4+ cells. Study-level results: Large depth notwithstanding, sorted-subset sequencing proved incomplete by rarefaction. Roughly 5% of naive CD4 clonotypes were shared across four donors.

This CDR3 contains 14 residues. Germline assignment: CDR1 SGHAT and CDR2 FQNNGV. Trimming removed 7 bases from V and 4 bases from J, with 16 bases in between. Of note for this clone: Its matching antigen is unknown.

TCRdb keeps only in-frame clones here, not all; method: immunoSEQ multiplex PCR. The data contain about 1.1 million clones, more than 75% of them seen just once; the ten biggest clones take up roughly 0.56%. J is TRBJ1-2 and V is TRBV11-2; D remains ambiguous. The sequence derives from a man aged 18 to 29 in good health. Some clones in this sample may be carry-over from other donors' samples. Material for sequencing was memory CD4+ T cells from PBMCs. Subset: CD45RA-negative fraction. The CDR3 is CASTPQRVVYGYTF. CDR3 nucleotide sequence: TGTGCCAGCACCCCACAAAGGGTGGTCTATGGCTACACCTTC. The variable domain in full, with the rest retrieved from reference TRBV11-2 and TRBJ1-2, is EAGVAQSPRYKIIEKRQSVAFWCNPISGHATLYWYQQILGQGPKLLIQFQNNGVVDDSQLPKDRFSAERLKGVDSTLKIQPAKLEDSAVYLCASTPQRVVYGYTFGSGTRLTVV.